One TCR beta chain is described in this entry. No antigen is known for it. The sample belongs to a study of cytomegalovirus exposure and HLA in healthy donors. Study-level findings and limits: Published work reported that the classifier diagnosed cytomegalovirus status with high specificity and sensitivity. With later analysis, a missense DCLRE1C variant became linked to TCR beta V- and J-gene trimming. Presence/absence analysis assumed near-uniform sequencing depth across donors.

PCR involved 60 Vbeta and 13 Jbeta primers. Some clones are missing from TCRdb's copy, which holds only in-frame ones; the method was immunoSEQ multiplex PCR. In all, the sample yields tens of thousands of clones. The CDR3 runs 15 residues. Per germline, CDR1 SGHTA and CDR2 FQGTGA. Between the trimmed V and J ends, which lost 2 bases and 4 bases, there was a span of 14 bases. The chain joins TRBV7-3 to TRBJ2-5; perhaps TRBD1 as D (5 bases). The sample was PBMCs. This sequence originates from a man aged 40-55 years in good health and CMV-seronegative. The CDR3 nucleotides are TGTGCCAGCAGCTTACAGGGCAAGCGAGGAGAGACCCAGTACTTC. This codes for CASSLQGKRGETQYF.